This T cell receptor beta chain was captured in a study of cytomegalovirus exposure and HLA in healthy donors (TCRdb year 2017). Background on the whole study: An earlier analysis of 550 to 700 of the donors reported about 250 Gb of sequence data and 117 million unique TCR beta sequences from about 200 million T cells. An early release covering 500 to 750 HLA-typed donors comprised about 290 gigabases of sequencing data and some 79 million unique TCR sequences. The genetic ancestry cluster associated with self-reported Caucasian donors included 81% of the 398 genotyped donors. The study aimed to test whether cataloging public T cell receptors could reveal signatures of past pathogen exposure. Using immunosequencing, the study profiled T cell repertoires from fewer than 700 subjects and related those repertoires to cytomegalovirus serostatus. In addition to the first cohort of 666 subjects, a separate validation cohort of approximately 130 different subjects was used. High-throughput TCR immunosequencing, statistical association of individual TCRs with disease status, and machine learning were combined to predict cytomegalovirus infection status. In a later analysis, previously published TCR beta repertoires from 500 to 750 donors were re-analyzed and high-resolution HLA genotyping was added so that TCR occurrence patterns could be studied. Rather than drawing on any new phenotypic data, the later analysis identified candidate immune exposures from TCR beta sequences and the way those sequences occurred across donors. In an earlier analysis of 550 to 700 of the donors, high-throughput TCR beta sequencing was used to judge whether each TCR beta V gene segment behaved as functional or pseudogenic. Donor age, sex, ethnicity and CMV serostatus were compiled together with the repertoire data. A later genetic analysis used genome-wide SNP genotypes for about three fifths of the roughly 700 donors, treating that subset as a discovery cohort. All discovery cohort repertoires had been generated using a single sequencing platform. Both class I and class II loci were covered by HLA typing, at four-digit resolution. The number of donors typed differed by locus, with roughly 629-640 for A, B, C, DRB1 and DQB1, roughly 520 for DQA1, 600 to 610 for DPA1, and approximately 470 for DPB1. Five DR-DQ haplotypes were handled as single units for association and clustering because linkage in the cohort was strong. Across 300 to 400 genotyped donors of the cohort, an average of approximately 200,000 unique TCR beta nucleotide sequences per donor were sequenced, and approximately 17% of those sequences were non-productive.

The library came from the immunoSEQ multiplex PCR assay. A mixture of 60 forward primers for TCR Vbeta segments and 13 reverse primers for TCR Jbeta segments was used in the multiplex PCR. A multiplex PCR assay on genomic DNA amplified the CDR3 region of rearranged TCR beta genes. The Illumina HiSeq System was used to sequence the amplified TCR beta libraries as 87-base-pair reads. Under the source paper's analysis protocol: A later analysis counted about 82 million unique TCR beta chains across the 666 repertoires, and about 10 million of these chains were shared by at least two donors. Raw reads were error-corrected and collapsed into unique sequences by a nearest-neighbor algorithm in which closely related sequences were merged to remove PCR and sequencing errors. To assign V, D and J gene segments, CDR3 sequences were aligned to IMGT reference sequences. For a sequence to be retained, at least a six-nucleotide match to both a V gene segment and a J gene segment was required. A rearrangement was called productive if the CDR3 had no stop codons and remained in frame with V and J, and every other rearrangement was called non-productive. CDR3 was defined by IMGT convention, running from the second conserved V-encoded cysteine to the conserved J-encoded phenylalanine. The earlier analysis of 587 of the donors excluded sequences that lacked an unambiguous match to a single V gene segment. An earlier analysis of about 590 of the donors classified V segments as functional when productive rearrangements were above 56.7% and as segregating when the standard deviation between donors was above 5%. A statistical classification framework was built for diagnosing cytomegalovirus status from the catalog of TCR beta chain sequences. A later analysis assigned V and J genes by comparing TCR nucleotide sequences with IMGT/GENE-DB human TR gene sequences. In a later analysis, CDR3 sequences and most-parsimonious VDJ recombination scenarios were assigned using the TCRdist pipeline. A later analysis defined each TCR beta chain by its CDR3 amino acid sequence plus V-gene family, and excluded reads lacking a unique V-gene family. In a later analysis, 450 to 600 highly shared, low-generation-probability nucleotide sequences were removed to address suspected cross-contamination and a sequencing artifact. For each public chain, a later analysis derived a clonal expansion index from normalized ranks of inferred template counts within each repertoire. A later analysis computed generation probabilities with a VDJ recombination model fitted to out-of-frame rearrangements, and checked the results against IGoR. Hypergeometric tests were used in a later analysis to score TCR-TCR, TCR-HLA and TCR-CMV co-occurrence, with a repertoire-size bias correction applied to the TCR pairs. To estimate false discovery rates, a later analysis permuted the HLA or CMV assignments 20 times. In a later analysis, co-occurring TCRs were grouped using DBSCAN, with TCRdist sequence similarity added in when clustering inside HLA-allele-positive subsets. Repertoires with fewer than 30,000 or more than 120,000 public chains, plus five repertoires with anomalous nucleotide sharing, were excluded from co-occurrence clustering. TCRdb limited this immuneACCESS table to in-frame rearrangements with V and J called. A share of clones is missing; checked studies link under half to unresolved V genes, and the rest is unexplained. D and trimming were read from the DNA, whereas the V and J calls and clone size are those reported in that table. This sample's listing comprises under 60,000 clones. The ten biggest clones cover 12% of the sample.

Comments on this clone: It lacks a known antigen.

The junction shows trimming of 5 bases on V and 5 bases on J, and the gene matches do not reach 18 bases of it. The CDR3 goes from the cysteine to the phenylalanine over 18 residues. Only CDR3 DNA is held: 54 bases, read in frame from base 1. CDR1 and CDR2 are read off the germline V gene as KGHSH and LQKENI. The cohort comprised more than 550 healthy bone marrow donors. At the time of sampling, all cohort members were nominally healthy, though unrecorded immune exposures were likely present. The donor was CMV seropositive and was included in the group of some 290 seropositive cohort members. Every donor gave a peripheral blood sample, and the peripheral blood mononuclear cells from that sample were used for TCR beta sequencing. The Qiagen DNeasy Blood Extraction Kit was used to extract genomic DNA from the blood cell samples. The paper as a whole reports these results and caveats: Most TCR sequences were observed very rarely across donors, whereas some public TCRs were present in many individuals. A later analysis found that HLA-associated TCR beta chains were more clonally expanded and had lower generation probabilities than equally common non-associated chains. Sequencing depth was assumed to be roughly uniform across donors in the presence/absence analyses, though that assumption may not hold. The sequencing pipeline was judged likely to have produced a cluster of highly shared sequence variants as a technical artifact. Three of the identified cytomegalovirus-associated TCR beta chains were confirmed in vitro to be specific for cytomegalovirus antigens. The classifier was reported to diagnose cytomegalovirus status with high specificity and sensitivity in both the original and validation cohorts. CMV serostatus was the only immune exposure information available for the cohort. Linkage disequilibrium might explain the correlated functional status among segregating V segments, but an unknown experimental factor could not be ruled out. A later analysis associated 16,951 TCR beta sequences with specific HLA alleles at a false discovery rate of 0.05. Several of the top co-occurrence clusters appeared to be linked to parvovirus B19, influenza, CMV and Epstein-Barr virus, according to a later analysis. Because counts were too low, more than 15 rarely observed V segments, including chromosome 9 orphons, were left out of the earlier analysis of several hundred of the donors. A later analysis found that TCR association rates varied across HLA loci, with DRB1 alleles showing the most associated TCRs and HLA-C alleles the fewest. Because some donors lacked HLA typing at each locus, the association tests relied only on the typed subset. A later genetic analysis associated a missense DCLRE1C variant with V-gene and J-gene trimming of TCR beta chains, and an independent cohort replicated the association. When HLA alleles, especially DR and DQ, strongly co-occurred, TCR associations were difficult to assign to individual alleles. According to a later genetic analysis, donors in an Asian-associated ancestry cluster had fewer N-insertions in productive TCRs than the roughly 670-donor mean. According to the authors, the approach could potentially be generalized to other disease states and immunological phenotypes. According to a later analysis, most CMV-associated TCR beta chains appeared to be HLA-restricted, and the HLA associations seemed to be driven largely by CMV exposure. This cohort had only TCR beta chains sequenced, and the lack of alpha or paired-chain data limited which features could be detected. A further reported finding was that TCR beta sequences accurately predicted the HLA-A and HLA-B alleles for most subjects in the first cohort. The 87-base-pair reads could not distinguish some IMGT-functional V segments, including TRBV6-2 and TRBV6-3, so those segments were excluded. The study gave a list of some 150 TCR beta chains associated with cytomegalovirus. Broadly in line with IMGT annotations, most TCR beta V segments showed up in productive rearrangements about 87% or about 30% of the time in an earlier analysis of 450 to 750 of the donors.

The chain is made from TRBV18 and TRBJ2-7, and 10 junction bases match TRBD2. The receptor's source is a woman aged 25 to 39 in good health and CMV-seropositive. Sequencing was performed on PBMCs. Read as DNA, the sequence is TGTGCCAGCTCATCAGACTCTTCTAGCGGGAGAGCCCCCCACGAGCAGTACTTC. This translates into CASSSDSSSGRAPHEQYF.